Presented here are 15 T cell receptor beta chains from one specimen sequenced in a study of quantifying T cell responses using KT2 cells (dated 2017 in TCRdb). Turning to the overall study: RNA was DNase-treated and reverse transcribed with TCR alpha and beta constant-region primers, mostly using SuperScript III.

The library came from UMI-ligation and nested PCR. TCRdb lists the instrument as Illumina MiSeq. A single-stranded oligonucleotide bearing the Illumina SP2 sequence and a UMI was ligated to the 3' end of the cDNA with T4 RNA ligase 1. PCR1 was run for around 4 cycles (98 degrees C for 15 s, 69 degrees C for 30 s, 72 degrees C for 40 s), and an equimolar mix of RC1.1 and RC1.2, covering TRBC1 and TRBC2, was used as the beta primer. TCRdb itself trimmed the public reads at Q25 with fastp, ran MiXCR and retained productive beta chains. Rows matching on CDR3 protein sequence are summarized as one entry with the most common DNA and genes. The sample data list under 35,000 distinct CDR3 sequences, and 6% to 8% of these were observed just once. The leading ten clones occupy approximately 14% of the sample. What was sequenced was PBMCs spiked with cells of the T cell clone KT2. These receptors were collected from a human donor.

In this sample, this clonotype turned up many times. The rearrangement uses TRBV29-1 and TRBJ1-1; 10 bases align to TRBD1. The length of the CDR3 is 19 residues. Losses at the gene ends were 5 bases for V and 2 bases for J; bases not matched to a gene: 20. Looked up from germline, CDR1 is SQVTM and CDR2 is ANQGSEA. As DNA, the CDR3 is TGCAGCGTTCGGGTGTCCATACCGGGACAGGGGAGAGCCAACACTGAAGCTTTCTTT. Its protein is CSVRVSIPGQGRANTEAFF.

This clonotype was observed a handful of times. The V and J genes are TRBV10-3 and TRBJ2-1; D possibly corresponds to TRBD2 (5 bases). Trimming stripped 3 bases from V and 0 bases from J, with 9 bases between. The CDR3 contains 15 residues. Germline values: CDR1 ENHRY, CDR2 SYGVKD. Written as DNA, the CDR3 is TGTGCCATCAGTGACCCCCGGGGCTCCTACAATGAGCAGTTCTTC. It is translated as CAISDPRGSYNEQFF.

The genes are TRBV12-3 or TRBV12-4 and TRBJ2-1, with a possible D match to TRBD1 (5 bases). V lost 5 bases and J lost 14, with 10 bases in between. The CDR3 spans 10 residues. Written as DNA, the CDR3 is TGTGCCAGCAGTCAGGGCAGGGAGTTCTTC. Translation gives CASSQGREFF.

This clonotype was found many times. The rearrangement links TRBV12-3 or TRBV12-4 to TRBJ2-3; 12 bases are shared with TRBD2. V shed 6 bases, J shed 9 bases, and the junction held 13 bases outside the gene matches. The CDR3 totals 16 residues. CDR3 residues: CASRSASGGAQWTQYF. DNA for the CDR3: TGTGCCAGCAGGAGTGCTAGCGGGGGGGCCCAGTGGACGCAGTATTTT.

This clonotype was counted at least ten times. This sequence joins TRBV24-1 and TRBJ1-1, with D unresolved. Looked up from germline, CDR1 is KGHDR and CDR2 is SFDVKD. CDR3 length: 13 amino acids. V gave up 4 bases and J gave up 5 bases, with 10 bases separating them. The CDR3 protein is CATSDTDKTEAFF. CDR3 coding DNA: TGTGCCACCAGTGACACTGACAAGACTGAAGCTTTCTTT.

The gene calls are TRBV7-3 and TRBJ2-6; D remains unclear. The CDR3 length is 16 residues. Germline CDR1 reads SGHTA; CDR2 reads FQGTGA. Trimming removed 5 bases from V and 0 bases from J, with 11 bases in between. This CDR3 reads CASSPTPSSGANVLTF. In DNA, the CDR3 is TGTGCCAGCAGCCCTACCCCTAGCTCTGGGGCCAACGTCCTGACTTTC.

This clonotype was counted ten times or more. The chain is built from TRBV29-1 and TRBJ1-5; 8 bases align to TRBD1. The germline CDR1 and CDR2 sequences are SQVTM and ANQGSEA. This CDR3 is 17 amino acids long. The ends lost 5 bases at V and 6 bases at J; junction bases unmatched: 18. Here the CDR3 reads CSVNRPRAGGISQPQHF. The CDR3, as DNA: TGCAGCGTTAACCGCCCCCGGGCAGGGGGCATTAGTCAGCCCCAGCATTTT.

Only a few counts were recorded for this clonotype. The chain combines TRBV5-1 with TRBJ2-7; 12 nucleotides line up with TRBD2. The germline V gene has CDR1 SGHRS and CDR2 YFSETQ. The length of the CDR3 is 15 residues. With V trimmed by 6 bases and J by 1 base, 5 bases remained unmatched. The DNA for the CDR3 is TGCGCCAGCACCTCCGGGACTAGCGGGTCCTACGAGCAGTACTTC. As protein: CASTSGTSGSYEQYF.

The gene calls are TRBV30 and TRBJ2-3; D is undetermined. This CDR3 spans 16 amino acids. The germline V and J ends were trimmed by 2 bases and 2 bases, with 17 bases remaining between them. Germline CDR1 reads GTSNPN; CDR2 reads SVGIG (reference sequence). CDR3 amino acids: CAWSFGLARVTDTQYF. The CDR3, as DNA: TGTGCCTGGAGTTTCGGGCTGGCACGAGTCACAGATACGCAGTATTTT.

There are many counts of this clonotype. CDR3 amino acids: CATSRDWQEQFF. The CDR3 DNA reads TGTGCCACCAGCAGAGATTGGCAGGAGCAGTTCTTC. The chain recombines TRBV15 with TRBJ2-1; no reliable D call. The CDR3 has 12 residues. The V gene's germline CDR1 is LNHNV and CDR2 YYDKDF (reference sequence). Trimming removed 0 bases at V and 10 bases at J, with 7 bases between. The full variable domain, rest sourced from reference TRBV15 and TRBJ2-1, is DAMVIQNPRYQVTQFGKPVTLSCSQTLNHNVMYWYQQKSSQAPKLLFHYYDKDFNNEADTPDNFQSRRPNTSFCFLDIRSPGLGDTAMYLCATSRDWQEQFFGPGTRLTVL.

At least ten counts were recorded for this clonotype. The CDR3 region is CSVQGYLGYGYTF. The CDR3 DNA reads TGCAGCGTCCAGGGGTACTTGGGCTATGGCTACACCTTC. The V call is TRBV29-1, the J call TRBJ1-2; TRBD1 might be the D (6 bases). Trimming left V 6 bases short and J 4 bases short, with 15 bases between. CDR1 SQVTM and CDR2 ANQGSEA come from the germline V gene. This CDR3 region has 13 residues.

There are many counts of this clonotype. The V and J genes are TRBV20-1 and TRBJ2-7, with D maybe TRBD2 (7 bases). Trimming took off 5 bases at V and 0 bases at J, with 14 bases between the two ends. CDR1 and CDR2 from the germline V gene are DFQATT and SNEGSKA (reference sequence). The CDR3 runs to 14 residues. CDR3 sequence: CSAATGRGSYEQYF. In nucleotides, the CDR3 is TGCAGTGCTGCAACAGGGAGGGGCTCCTACGAGCAGTACTTC.

There are many counts of this clonotype. The chain has TRBV27 and TRBJ1-6; D is unresolved. Germline assignment: CDR1 MNHEY and CDR2 SMNVEV (reference sequence). The germline V and J ends were trimmed by 0 bases and 2 bases, with 5 bases remaining between them. The CDR3 contains 15 residues. CDR3 in DNA: TGTGCCAGCAGTTTATCCCAGGCCTATAATTCACCCCTCCACTTT. Translated: CASSLSQAYNSPLHF.

Ten or more counts support this clonotype. This chain joins TRBV19 and TRBJ2-4, with 14 bases that match TRBD2. In germline, CDR1 is LNHDA, CDR2 SQIVND (reference sequence). V gave up 5 bases and J gave up 0 bases; unmatched junction bases: 12. The CDR3 has 20 amino acids. The CDR3 DNA follows: TGTGCCAGTAGTCCAATTGCGGGACTAGCGGGAGTTCAAGCCAAAAACATTCAGTACTTC. Translating gives CASSPIAGLAGVQAKNIQYF.

The gene calls are TRBV12-3 or TRBV12-4 and TRBJ1-2; 9 positions agree with TRBD1. The junction had 15 bases not matched to a gene; V was cut back by 6 bases and J by 4 bases. The CDR3 length is 17 residues. The CDR3 spells CASSQLTYRGQSYGYTF. The DNA for the CDR3 is TGTGCCAGCAGCCAACTCACATACAGGGGGCAAAGCTATGGCTACACCTTC.